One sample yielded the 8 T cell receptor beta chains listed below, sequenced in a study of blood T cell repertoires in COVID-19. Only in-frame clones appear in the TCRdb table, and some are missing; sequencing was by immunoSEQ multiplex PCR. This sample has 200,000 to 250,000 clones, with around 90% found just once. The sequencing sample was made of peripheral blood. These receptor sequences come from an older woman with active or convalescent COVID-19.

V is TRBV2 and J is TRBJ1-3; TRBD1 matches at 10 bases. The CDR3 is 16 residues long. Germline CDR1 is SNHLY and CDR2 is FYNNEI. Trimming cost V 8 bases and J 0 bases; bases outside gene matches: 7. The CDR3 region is CASVGGQGFSGNTIYF. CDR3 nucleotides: TGTGCCAGCGTAGGGGGACAGGGGTTCTCTGGAAACACCATATATTTT.

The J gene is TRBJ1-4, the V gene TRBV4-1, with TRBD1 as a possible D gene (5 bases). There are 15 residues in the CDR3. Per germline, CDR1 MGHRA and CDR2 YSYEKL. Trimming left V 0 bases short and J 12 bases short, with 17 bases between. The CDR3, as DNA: TGCGCCAGCAGCCAAGAAGGGGTCGGCGCGGGGCAACTGTTTTTT. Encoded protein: CASSQEGVGAGQLFF.

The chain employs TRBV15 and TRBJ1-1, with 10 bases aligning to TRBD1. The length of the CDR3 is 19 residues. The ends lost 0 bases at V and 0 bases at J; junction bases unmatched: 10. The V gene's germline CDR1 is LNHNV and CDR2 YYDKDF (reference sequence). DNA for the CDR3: TGTGCCACCAGCAGAGATCGCGGGACAGGGGTTACTTTGAACACTGAAGCTTTCTTT. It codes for CATSRDRGTGVTLNTEAFF.

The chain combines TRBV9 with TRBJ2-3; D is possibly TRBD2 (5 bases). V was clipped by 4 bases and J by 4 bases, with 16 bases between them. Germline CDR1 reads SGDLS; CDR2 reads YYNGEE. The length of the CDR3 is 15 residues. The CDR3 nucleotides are TGTGCCAGCAGCCCGTGGGGAGCGGTCGCAGATACGCAGTATTTT. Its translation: CASSPWGAVADTQYF.

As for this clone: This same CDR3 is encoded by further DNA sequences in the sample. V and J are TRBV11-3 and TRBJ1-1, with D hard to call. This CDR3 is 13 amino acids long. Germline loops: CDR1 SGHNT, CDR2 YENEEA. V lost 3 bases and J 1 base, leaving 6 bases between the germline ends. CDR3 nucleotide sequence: TGTGCCAGCAGCTTCAGGTCGAACACTGAAGCTTTCTTT. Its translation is CASSFRSNTEAFF. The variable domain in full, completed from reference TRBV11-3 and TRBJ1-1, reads EAGVVQSPRYKIIEKKQPVAFWCNPISGHNTLYWYLQNLGQGPELLIRYENEEAVDDSQLPKDRFSAERLKGVDSTLKIQPAELGDSAVYLCASSFRSNTEAFFGQGTRLTVV.

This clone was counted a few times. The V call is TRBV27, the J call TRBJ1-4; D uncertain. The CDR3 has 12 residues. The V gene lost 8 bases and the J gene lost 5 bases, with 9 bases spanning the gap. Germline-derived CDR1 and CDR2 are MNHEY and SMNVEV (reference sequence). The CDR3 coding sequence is TGTGCCAGCTGTGGCCCAAATGAAAAACTGTTTTTT. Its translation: CASCGPNEKLFF.

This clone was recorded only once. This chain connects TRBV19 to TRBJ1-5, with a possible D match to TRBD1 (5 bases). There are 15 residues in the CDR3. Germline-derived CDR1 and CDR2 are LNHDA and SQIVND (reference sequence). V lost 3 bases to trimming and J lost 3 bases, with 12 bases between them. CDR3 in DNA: TGTGCCAGTAGTATTTGGGGGGATAACAATCAGCCCCAGCATTTT. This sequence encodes CASSIWGDNNQPQHF.

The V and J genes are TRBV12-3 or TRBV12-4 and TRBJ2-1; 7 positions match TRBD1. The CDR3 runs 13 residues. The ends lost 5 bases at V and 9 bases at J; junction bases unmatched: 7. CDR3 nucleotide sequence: TGTGCCAGCAGTCCTAGGGGGCGGACTGAGCAGTTCTTC. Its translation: CASSPRGRTEQFF.